The clone carrying this T cell receptor beta chain was picked up a small number of times. Its matching antigen is unknown. Some clones are missing from TCRdb's copy, which holds only in-frame ones; the method was immunoSEQ multiplex PCR. The sample holds about 40,000 clones, more than 85% seen once. Germline V lookup: CDR1 MGHRA, CDR2 YSYEKL. Losses at the gene ends were 1 base for V and 7 bases for J; bases not matched to a gene: 8. CDR3 length: 16 amino acids. Through week 26, nivolumab 3 mg/kg IV was given weeks 1, 4, 7, 10, then biweekly. The data derive from a study of ipilimumab plus nivolumab after autologous stem cell transplantation. Study-wide background: The myeloma cohort included high-risk transplant-naive patients and patients relapsing within 3 years of a first autologous transplant. Broader study findings: The authors say TCR, Treg and microbiome findings warrant further study.

This chain joins TRBV4-1 and TRBJ2-7, with 12 bases matching TRBD2. The specimen comprised PBMCs, sampled in a trial of ipilimumab plus nivolumab as post-transplant consolidation. This receptor was taken from a male donor with multiple myeloma. The CDR3 reads CASSQGLAGGLREQYF. Written as DNA, the CDR3 is TGCGCCAGCAGCCAAGGTCTAGCGGGGGGGCTTAGGGAGCAGTACTTC.